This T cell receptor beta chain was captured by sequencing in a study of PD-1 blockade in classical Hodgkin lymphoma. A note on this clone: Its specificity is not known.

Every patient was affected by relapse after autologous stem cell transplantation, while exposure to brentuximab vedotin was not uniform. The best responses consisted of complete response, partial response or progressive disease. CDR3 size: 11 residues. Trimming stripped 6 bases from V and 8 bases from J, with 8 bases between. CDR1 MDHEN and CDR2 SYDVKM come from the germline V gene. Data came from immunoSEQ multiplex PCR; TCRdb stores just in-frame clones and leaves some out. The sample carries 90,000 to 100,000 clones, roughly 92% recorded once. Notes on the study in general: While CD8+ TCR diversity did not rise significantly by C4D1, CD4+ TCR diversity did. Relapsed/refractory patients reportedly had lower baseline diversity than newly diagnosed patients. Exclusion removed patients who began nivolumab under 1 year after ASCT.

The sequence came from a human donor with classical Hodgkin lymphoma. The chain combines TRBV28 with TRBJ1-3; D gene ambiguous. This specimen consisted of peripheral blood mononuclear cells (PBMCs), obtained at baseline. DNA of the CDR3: TGTGCCAGCAGCACATATTACACCATATATTTT. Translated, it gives CASSTYYTIYF.